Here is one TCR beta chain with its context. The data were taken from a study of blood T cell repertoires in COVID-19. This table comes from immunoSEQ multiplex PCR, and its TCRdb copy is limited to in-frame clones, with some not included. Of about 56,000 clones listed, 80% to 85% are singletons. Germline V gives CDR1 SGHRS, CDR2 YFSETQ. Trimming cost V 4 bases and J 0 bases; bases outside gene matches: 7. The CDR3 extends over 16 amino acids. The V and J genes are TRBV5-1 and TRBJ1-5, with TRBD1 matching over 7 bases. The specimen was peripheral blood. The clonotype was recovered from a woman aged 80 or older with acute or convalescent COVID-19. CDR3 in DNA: TGCGCCAGCAGCCTAACAGGGGTTGGTAGCAATCAGCCCCAGCATTTT. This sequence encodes CASSLTGVGSNQPQHF.